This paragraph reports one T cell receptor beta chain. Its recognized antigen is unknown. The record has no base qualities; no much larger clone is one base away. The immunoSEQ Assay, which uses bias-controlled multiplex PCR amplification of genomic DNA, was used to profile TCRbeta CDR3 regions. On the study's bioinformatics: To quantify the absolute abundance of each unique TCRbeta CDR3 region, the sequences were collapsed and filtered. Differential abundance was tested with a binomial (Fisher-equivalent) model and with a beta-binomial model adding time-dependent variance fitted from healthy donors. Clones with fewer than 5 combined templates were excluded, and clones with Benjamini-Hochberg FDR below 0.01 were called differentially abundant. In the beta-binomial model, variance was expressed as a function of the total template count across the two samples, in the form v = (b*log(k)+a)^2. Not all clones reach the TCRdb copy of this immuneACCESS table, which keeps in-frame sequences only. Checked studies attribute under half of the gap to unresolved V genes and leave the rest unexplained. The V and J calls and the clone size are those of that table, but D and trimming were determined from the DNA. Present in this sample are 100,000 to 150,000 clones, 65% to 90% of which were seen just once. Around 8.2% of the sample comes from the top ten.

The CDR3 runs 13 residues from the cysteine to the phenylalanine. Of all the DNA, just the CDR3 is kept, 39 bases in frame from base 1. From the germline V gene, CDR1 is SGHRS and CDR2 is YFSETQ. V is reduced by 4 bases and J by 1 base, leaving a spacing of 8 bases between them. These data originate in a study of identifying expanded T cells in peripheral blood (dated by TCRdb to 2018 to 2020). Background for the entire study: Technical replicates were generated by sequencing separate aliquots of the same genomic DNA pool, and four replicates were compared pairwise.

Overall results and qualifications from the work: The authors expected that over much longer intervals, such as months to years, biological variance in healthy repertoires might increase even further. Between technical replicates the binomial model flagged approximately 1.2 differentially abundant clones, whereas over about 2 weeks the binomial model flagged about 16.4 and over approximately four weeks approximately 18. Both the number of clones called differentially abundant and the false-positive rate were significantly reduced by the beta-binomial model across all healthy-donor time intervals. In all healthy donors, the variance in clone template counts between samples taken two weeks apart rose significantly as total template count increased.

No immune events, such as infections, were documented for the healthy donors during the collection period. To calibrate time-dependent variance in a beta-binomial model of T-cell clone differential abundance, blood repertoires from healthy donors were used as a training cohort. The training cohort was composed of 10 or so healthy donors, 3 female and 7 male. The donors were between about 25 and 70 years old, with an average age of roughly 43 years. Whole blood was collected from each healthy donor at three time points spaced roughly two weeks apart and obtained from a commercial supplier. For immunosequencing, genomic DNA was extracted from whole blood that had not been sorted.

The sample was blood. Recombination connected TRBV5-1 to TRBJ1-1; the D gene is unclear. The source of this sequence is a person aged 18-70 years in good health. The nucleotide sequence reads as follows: TGCGCCAGCAGCGCTTATACGAACACTGAAGCTTTCTTT. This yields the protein CASSAYTNTEAFF. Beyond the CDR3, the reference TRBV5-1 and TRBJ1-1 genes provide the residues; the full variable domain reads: KAGVTQTPRYLIKTRGQQVTLSCSPISGHRSVSWYQQTPGQGLQFLFEYFSETQRNKGNFPGRFSGRQFSNSRSEMNVSTLELGDSALYLCASSAYTNTEAFFGQGTRLTVV.